This T cell receptor beta chain originates from a study of shared clonotypes between healthy human individuals. Whole-study results and caveats: Between a handful of donors, naive CD4 clonotypes were shared at a level of around 4.8%.

CDR3 size: 16 residues. With 4 bases clipped from V and 4 bases from J, the junction kept 11 bases outside the gene matches. Germline CDR1 and CDR2: SGHKS and YYEKEE (reference sequence). Repertoires were generated with immunoSEQ multiplex PCR, while TCRdb's copy carries only in-frame clones and drops some. The data contain approximately 2.1 million clones, more than 85% of them singletons. This clone appeared once. The target antigen is unknown. This sequence joins TRBV5-5 and TRBJ1-1; 9 positions match TRBD1. The sequenced material came from naive CD4+ T cells from PBMCs. Subset defined: CD45RA+ positively selected. The receptor comes from a man between 18 and 35 years old in good health. Some clones in this sample may be carry-over from other donors' samples. The CDR3 nucleotides read TGTGCCAGCAGCATCAAACTGGGACAGGGTTTCACTGAAGCTTTCTTT. It yields the protein CASSIKLGQGFTEAFF.